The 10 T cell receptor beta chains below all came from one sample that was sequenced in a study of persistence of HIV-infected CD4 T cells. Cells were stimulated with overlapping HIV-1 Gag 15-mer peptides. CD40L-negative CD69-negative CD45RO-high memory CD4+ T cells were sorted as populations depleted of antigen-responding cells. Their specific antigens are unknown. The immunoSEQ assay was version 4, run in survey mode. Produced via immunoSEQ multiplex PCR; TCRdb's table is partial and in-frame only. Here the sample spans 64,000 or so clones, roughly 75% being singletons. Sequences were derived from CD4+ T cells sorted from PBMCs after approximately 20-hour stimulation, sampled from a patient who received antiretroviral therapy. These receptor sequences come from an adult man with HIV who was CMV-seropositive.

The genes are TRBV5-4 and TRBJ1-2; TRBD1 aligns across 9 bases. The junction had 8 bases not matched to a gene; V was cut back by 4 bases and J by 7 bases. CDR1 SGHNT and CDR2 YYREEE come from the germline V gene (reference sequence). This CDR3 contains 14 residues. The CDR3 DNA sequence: TGTGCCAGCAGCGTCCGGGACAGGGCAGGTGGCTACACCTTC. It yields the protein CASSVRDRAGGYTF. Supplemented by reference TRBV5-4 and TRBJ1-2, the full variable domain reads ETGVTQSPTHLIKTRGQQVTLRCSSQSGHNTVSWYQQALGQGPQFIFQYYREEENGRGNFPPRFSGLQFPNYSSELNVNALELDDSALYLCASSVRDRAGGYTFGSGTRLTVV.

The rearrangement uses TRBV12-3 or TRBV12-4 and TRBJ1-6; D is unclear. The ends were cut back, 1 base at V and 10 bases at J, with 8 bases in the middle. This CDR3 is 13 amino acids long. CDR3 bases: TGTGCCAGCAGTTTAGGGACTCGGTCACCCCTCCACTTT. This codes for CASSLGTRSPLHF.

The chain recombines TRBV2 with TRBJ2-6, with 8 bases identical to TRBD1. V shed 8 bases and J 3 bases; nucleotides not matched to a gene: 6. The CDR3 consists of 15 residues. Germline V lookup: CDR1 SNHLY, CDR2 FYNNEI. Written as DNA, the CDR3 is TGTGCCAGCTCACAGGGGGGAGGTGGGGCCAACGTCCTGACTTTC. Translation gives CASSQGGGGANVLTF.

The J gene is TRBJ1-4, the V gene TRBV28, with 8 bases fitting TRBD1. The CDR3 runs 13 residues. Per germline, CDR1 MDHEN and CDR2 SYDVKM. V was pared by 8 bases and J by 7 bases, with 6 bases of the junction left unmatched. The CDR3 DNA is TGTGCCAGCCGTGGACAGGGCGTTGAAAAACTGTTTTTT. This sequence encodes CASRGQGVEKLFF. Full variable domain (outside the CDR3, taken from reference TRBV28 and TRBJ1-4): DVKVTQSSRYLVKRTGEKVFLECVQDMDHENMFWYRQDPGLGLRLIYFSYDVKMKEKGDIPEGYSVSREKKERFSLILESASTNQTSMYLCASRGQGVEKLFFGSGTQLSVL.

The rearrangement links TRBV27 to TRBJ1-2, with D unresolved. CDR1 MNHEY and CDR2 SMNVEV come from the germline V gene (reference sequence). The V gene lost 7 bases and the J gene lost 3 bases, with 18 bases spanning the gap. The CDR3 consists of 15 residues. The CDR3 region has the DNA TGTGCCAGCACCGCTAGCCTAGGAGGAGACTATGGCTACACCTTC. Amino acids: CASTASLGGDYGYTF.

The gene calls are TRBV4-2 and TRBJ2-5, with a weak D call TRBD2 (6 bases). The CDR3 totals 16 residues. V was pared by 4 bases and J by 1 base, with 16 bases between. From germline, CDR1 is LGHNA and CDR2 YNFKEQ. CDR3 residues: CASSPGNSGFQETQYF. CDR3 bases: TGTGCCAGCAGCCCCGGAAATAGCGGTTTCCAAGAGACCCAGTACTTC.

CDR3 residues: CASSPPSSGAQADTQYF. The CDR3 DNA follows: TGTGCCAGCAGTCCCCCTTCTAGCGGGGCCCAGGCAGATACGCAGTATTTT. The chain is built from TRBV28 and TRBJ2-3; 9 positions agree with TRBD2. After removal of 5 bases from V and 4 bases from J, the junction contained 13 bases not matched to a gene. This CDR3 has 17 amino acids. Germline-derived CDR1 and CDR2 are MDHEN and SYDVKM.

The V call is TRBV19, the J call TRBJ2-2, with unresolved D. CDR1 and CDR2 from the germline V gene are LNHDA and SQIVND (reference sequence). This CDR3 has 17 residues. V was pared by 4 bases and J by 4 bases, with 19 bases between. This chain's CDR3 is CASSTPRRQTATGELFF. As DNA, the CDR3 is TGTGCCAGTAGTACCCCTAGAAGGCAGACGGCCACCGGGGAGCTGTTTTTT.

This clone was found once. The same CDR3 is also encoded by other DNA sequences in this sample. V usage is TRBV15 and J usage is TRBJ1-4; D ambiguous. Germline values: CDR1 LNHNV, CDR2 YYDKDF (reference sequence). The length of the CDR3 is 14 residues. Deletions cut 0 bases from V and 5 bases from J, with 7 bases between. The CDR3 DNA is TGTGCCACCAGCAGAGATTTAGGGAATGAAAAACTGTTTTTT. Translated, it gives CATSRDLGNEKLFF.

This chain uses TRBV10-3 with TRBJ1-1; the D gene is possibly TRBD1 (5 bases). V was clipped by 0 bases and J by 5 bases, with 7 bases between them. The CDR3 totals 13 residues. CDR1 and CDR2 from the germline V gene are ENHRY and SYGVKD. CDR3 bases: TGTGCCATCAGTGAGTCATGGGGGACTGAAGCTTTCTTT. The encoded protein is CAISESWGTEAFF.